The clone carrying this TCR beta chain was seen a few times. Its antigen is not known. Donors uniformly comprised healthy Caucasians. These data originate in a study of identical twins. Findings and limits, study-wide: Memory repertoires lacked the insertion deficit that abundant cord blood beta clonotypes showed. One should note that invariant MAIT and iNKT cells could partly confound zero-insertion analyses.

This CDR3 comprises 12 residues. V shed 5 bases and J shed 8 bases, with 15 bases lying between them. Germline V gene data show CDR1 as SQVTM and CDR2 as ANQGSEA. Unique molecular identifiers were present on the cDNA, and a universal primer site came from template switching. One entry per CDR3 protein, called by TCRdb with MiXCR from the 5' RACE reads. The sample lists about 200,000 distinct CDR3 sequences; approximately 8.3% were seen once. These records were also assigned to another study, of yellow fever vaccine responses in identical twins.

This sequence was found in a woman aged 18-29 years in good health. The genes are TRBV29-1 and TRBJ1-2; D is possibly TRBD1 (6 bases). Material for sequencing was memory (CD45RO+) T cells sorted from blood. The CDR3 DNA is TGCAGCGTTTCCCCCGGGGGGGCCGGCTACACCTTC. Translated: CSVSPGGAGYTF.